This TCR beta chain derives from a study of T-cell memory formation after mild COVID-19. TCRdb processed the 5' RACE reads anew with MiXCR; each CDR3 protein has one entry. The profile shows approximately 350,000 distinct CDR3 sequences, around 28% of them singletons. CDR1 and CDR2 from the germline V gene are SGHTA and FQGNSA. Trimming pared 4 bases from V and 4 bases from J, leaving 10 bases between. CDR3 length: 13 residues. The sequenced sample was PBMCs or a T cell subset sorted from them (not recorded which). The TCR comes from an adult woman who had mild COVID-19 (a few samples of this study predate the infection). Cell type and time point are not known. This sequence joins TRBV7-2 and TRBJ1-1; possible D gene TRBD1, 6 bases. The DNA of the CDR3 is TGTGCCAGCAGCTGGGGACACAGCACTGAAGCTTTCTTT. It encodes CASSWGHSTEAFF.